These 27 T cell receptor beta chains share one sample of origin, sequenced in a study of PD-1 blockade in classical Hodgkin lymphoma. Using immunoSEQ multiplex PCR, the repertoire was profiled, and TCRdb retains in-frame clones only, with some absent. The sample has 90,000 to 140,000 clones; roughly nine tenths are singletons. This sample's time point: cycle 4 day 1 (C4D1), after around six weeks of nivolumab. With no exception, relapse followed autologous stem cell transplantation in all patients, and brentuximab vedotin exposure varied. The source was peripheral blood mononuclear cells (PBMCs), collected before the fourth cycle of nivolumab. All receptors derive from a human donor with classical Hodgkin lymphoma.

This clone occurred a few times. The chain carries TRBV28 and TRBJ2-7; 8 bases agree with TRBD1. Germline trimming cut 3 bases from V and 7 bases from J; bases unmatched to any gene: 5. Germline V gives CDR1 MDHEN, CDR2 SYDVKM. The CDR3 runs 13 residues. CDR3 bases: TGTGCCAGCAGTTTTCAGGGGGCTAGTGAGCAGTACTTC. This codes for CASSFQGASEQYF. The whole variable domain, filled in from reference TRBV28 and TRBJ2-7, reads DVKVTQSSRYLVKRTGEKVFLECVQDMDHENMFWYRQDPGLGLRLIYFSYDVKMKEKGDIPEGYSVSREKKERFSLILESASTNQTSMYLCASSFQGASEQYFGPGTRLTVT.

In DNA form, the CDR3 reads TGTGCCAGCAGCGTACTCCCCTTAGAGACCCAGTACTTC. This encodes CASSVLPLETQYF. The chain has TRBV9 and TRBJ2-5; D unclear. V gave up 1 base and J gave up 4 bases, with 8 bases separating them. This CDR3 has 13 residues. Germline loops: CDR1 SGDLS, CDR2 YYNGEE.

CDR3 in DNA: TGTGCCAGCAGCTTTTCGGCGGGAGGGACGATCAAGGAGCAGTTCTTC. It codes for CASSFSAGGTIKEQFF. The J gene is TRBJ2-1, the V gene TRBV7-2; 9 bases are a match to TRBD2. The germline gives CDR1 SGHTA, CDR2 FQGNSA. V lost 3 bases to trimming and J lost 10 bases; unmatched junction nucleotides: 13. The CDR3 has 16 amino acids.

The gene calls are TRBV7-2 and TRBJ2-2, with 12 bases fitting TRBD2. Losses at the gene ends were 5 bases for V and 5 bases for J; bases not matched to a gene: 6. Germline loops: CDR1 SGHTA, CDR2 FQGNSA. The CDR3 loop spans 16 amino acids. CDR3 residues: CASSATSGSGTGELFF. Written as DNA, the CDR3 is TGTGCCAGCAGCGCGACTAGCGGGAGTGGGACCGGGGAGCTGTTTTTT.

The gene calls are TRBV2 and TRBJ1-5; D may be TRBD1 (5 bases). CDR1 and CDR2 from the germline V gene are SNHLY and FYNNEI. V was pared by 8 bases and J by 9 bases, with 20 bases between. The CDR3 sequence is 14 residues long. This chain's CDR3 is CASGATQVGGPQHF. The DNA of the CDR3 is TGTGCCAGCGGGGCCACACAGGTCGGCGGGCCCCAGCATTTT.

The table lists this clone with a count of one. The rearrangement uses TRBV27 and TRBJ2-2, with D perhaps assigned TRBD1 or TRBD2 (6 bases each). V was trimmed by 8 bases and J by 7 bases, leaving 20 bases between them. Germline loops: CDR1 MNHEY, CDR2 SMNVEV (reference sequence). The CDR3 consists of 15 residues. DNA for the CDR3: TGTGCCAGCTTCTCGTTCGGGGGCCGCTTCGGGGAGCTGTTTTTT. Amino acid sequence: CASFSFGGRFGELFF.

The V and J genes are TRBV5-5 and TRBJ2-7; TRBD1 matches 9 bases. CDR3 size: 14 residues. The germline gives CDR1 SGHKS, CDR2 YYEKEE (reference sequence). After removal of 2 bases from V and 1 base from J, the junction contained 1 base not matched to a gene. CDR3 amino acids: CASSFGTGSYEQYF. CDR3 nucleotides: TGTGCCAGCAGCTTTGGGACAGGGTCCTACGAGCAGTACTTC.

J is TRBJ1-5 and V is TRBV28; TRBD1 matches 9 bases. This CDR3 has 16 amino acids. Germline CDR1 and CDR2: MDHEN and SYDVKM. J gave up 4 bases and V 10 bases, and 14 bases lay outside the gene matches. The CDR3 bases are TGTGCCACTCTGACCGGGACAGGGTTAAGTAATCAGCCCCAGCATTTT. It codes for CATLTGTGLSNQPQHF.

As to this clone: The identical CDR3 is also encoded by other nucleotide sequences in the sample. The genes are TRBV9 and TRBJ2-7, with 10 bases lining up with TRBD1. The germline gives CDR1 SGDLS, CDR2 YYNGEE. The CDR3 is made up of 13 amino acids. J gave up 4 bases and V 3 bases, and 1 base lay outside the gene matches. The CDR3 region has the DNA TGTGCCAGCAGCGGACAGGGGGCGTACGAGCAGTACTTC. It specifies CASSGQGAYEQYF.

The chain couples TRBV5-4 to TRBJ2-3; 7 bases align to TRBD2. In germline, CDR1 is SGHNT, CDR2 YYREEE (reference sequence). The CDR3 length is 15 residues. The ends lost 4 bases at V and 0 bases at J; junction bases unmatched: 5. CDR3 sequence reads: CASSEAGRSTDTQYF. The CDR3 DNA reads as TGTGCCAGCAGCGAAGCGGGGAGGAGCACAGATACGCAGTATTTT.

V gene TRBV28 combines with J gene TRBJ1-4; 7 nucleotides line up with TRBD1. Trimming removed 2 bases from V and 0 bases from J; junction bases left unmatched: 6. Germline CDR1 MDHEN, CDR2 SYDVKM. This CDR3 comprises 17 residues. The CDR3 DNA reads TGTGCCAGCAGTTTACTTCTAGGGGGCACAACTAATGAAAAACTGTTTTTT. Residues: CASSLLLGGTTNEKLFF. Full variable domain (missing parts from reference TRBV28 and TRBJ1-4): DVKVTQSSRYLVKRTGEKVFLECVQDMDHENMFWYRQDPGLGLRLIYFSYDVKMKEKGDIPEGYSVSREKKERFSLILESASTNQTSMYLCASSLLLGGTTNEKLFFGSGTQLSVL.

The V call is TRBV6-5, the J call TRBJ1-5; D is perhaps TRBD1 (6 bases). Per germline, CDR1 MNHEY and CDR2 SVGAGI. This CDR3 contains 12 residues. V was trimmed by 7 bases and J by 8 bases, leaving 12 bases between them. The CDR3 coding sequence is TGTGCCAGCAATTCAGGGGAGAAGCCCCAGCATTTT. Translating gives CASNSGEKPQHF.

The sample holds one count of this clone. The chain is built from TRBV27 and TRBJ1-1; D is unresolved. The CDR3 has 15 residues. The V end lost 6 bases, the J end lost 3 bases, and 17 bases lay between the germline ends. CDR1 is MNHEY and CDR2 is SMNVEV in the germline V gene (reference sequence). Here the CDR3 DNA reads TGTGCCAGCAGGCCGACGCTTGGCGGGTACACTGAAGCTTTCTTT. Protein sequence: CASRPTLGGYTEAFF.

J is TRBJ1-5 and V is TRBV18; D not resolved. The CDR3 length is 13 residues. V was trimmed by 10 bases and J by 1 base, leaving 11 bases between them. CDR1 is KGHSH, CDR2 LQKENI, per germline. CDR3 sequence reads: CATRKDSNQPQHF. CDR3 DNA: TGTGCCACCCGAAAGGACAGCAATCAGCCCCAGCATTTT.

This clone was seen once. The chain couples TRBV7-9 to TRBJ2-7; 13 bases are a match to TRBD2. The CDR3 length is 17 residues. Trimming took 5 bases from V and 7 from J; bases not matched to a gene: 14. Germline V gene lookup returns CDR1 SEHNR and CDR2 FQNEAQ (reference sequence). The CDR3: CASSAGTSGTSFGEQYF. DNA for the CDR3: TGTGCCAGCAGCGCAGGGACTAGCGGGACTTCCTTTGGGGAGCAGTACTTC.

This sequence joins TRBV4-2 and TRBJ1-5; the D gene is possibly TRBD1 (5 bases). Per the germline V gene, CDR1 is LGHNA and CDR2 is YNFKEQ. Between the trimmed V and J ends, which lost 1 base and 4 bases, there was a span of 14 bases. The CDR3 is made up of 16 amino acids. The CDR3 spells CASSQAGKGENQPQHF. The CDR3, as DNA: TGTGCCAGCAGCCAAGCCGGGAAAGGGGAAAATCAGCCCCAGCATTTT.

The chain has TRBV4-3 and TRBJ1-1; D not resolved. This CDR3 spans 14 amino acids. V dropped 0 bases and J dropped 8 bases, with 13 bases sitting between them. Germline CDR1 LGHNA, CDR2 YSLEER. The CDR3 DNA reads as TGCGCCAGCAGCCAAGACGAGACGTTGGCCGAAGCTTTCTTT. Translated, it gives CASSQDETLAEAFF.

For the CDR3, the DNA is TGTGCCAGCACTGGGACAGGGAATCAGCCCCAGCATTTT. Translation: CASTGTGNQPQHF. This chain uses TRBV6-1 with TRBJ1-5; 9 bases line up with TRBD1. Germline CDR1 reads MNHNS; CDR2 reads SASEGT. The V segment lost 7 bases and the J segment 4 bases; nucleotides outside the gene matches: 2. The CDR3 sequence is 13 residues long.

This chain connects TRBV15 to TRBJ1-5; 9 bases fit TRBD1. Trimming cost V 2 bases and J 7 bases; bases outside gene matches: 9. This CDR3 is 16 amino acids long. Germline CDR1 reads LNHNV; CDR2 reads YYDKDF (reference sequence). In DNA, the CDR3 is TGTGCCACCAGCAGACCGGGACAGGGAGGTTGGCAGCCCCAGCATTTT. This encodes CATSRPGQGGWQPQHF. The full variable domain, rest sourced from reference TRBV15 and TRBJ1-5, is DAMVIQNPRYQVTQFGKPVTLSCSQTLNHNVMYWYQQKSSQAPKLLFHYYDKDFNNEADTPDNFQSRRPNTSFCFLDIRSPGLGDTAMYLCATSRPGQGGWQPQHFGDGTRLSIL.

This chain connects TRBV5-6 to TRBJ1-2; unclear D gene. The germline CDR1 and CDR2 sequences are SGHDT and YYEEEE. The CDR3 is 12 amino acids. The ends were cut back, 4 bases at V and 5 bases at J, with 9 bases in the middle. The CDR3, as DNA: TGTGCCAGCAGCCGAGGCGAATATGGCTACACCTTC. This encodes CASSRGEYGYTF. Full variable domain (rest looked up from reference TRBV5-6 and TRBJ1-2): DAGVTQSPTHLIKTRGQQVTLRCSPKSGHDTVSWYQQALGQGPQFIFQYYEEEERQRGNFPDRFSGHQFPNYSSELNVNALLLGDSALYLCASSRGEYGYTFGSGTRLTVV.

The chain is built from TRBV6-5 and TRBJ1-4; D is undetermined. Trimming took 5 bases from V and 2 from J, leaving 6 bases between them. The CDR3 extends over 13 amino acids. Germline V lookup: CDR1 MNHEY, CDR2 SVGAGI. CDR3 bases: TGTGCCAGCAGTATCCACACTAATGAAAAACTGTTTTTT. Its protein product is CASSIHTNEKLFF.

The CDR3 loop is CASSIGPAAQYEQYF. The CDR3 DNA is TGTGCCAGTAGTATCGGGCCAGCAGCACAGTACGAGCAGTACTTC. This rearrangement joins TRBV19 to TRBJ2-7; no definite D call. The CDR3 extends over 15 amino acids. V shed 3 bases and J shed 4 bases, with 16 bases lying between them. CDR1 is LNHDA and CDR2 is SQIVND in the germline V gene (reference sequence).

The rearrangement uses TRBV27 and TRBJ2-3; 7 bases fit TRBD1. The CDR3 is made up of 15 amino acids. The germline V gene has CDR1 MNHEY and CDR2 SMNVEV (reference sequence). V lost 2 bases and J lost 1; bases outside the gene matches: 3. In nucleotides, the CDR3 is TGTGCCAGCAGTTTACATACAGGGGGCACAGATACGCAGTATTTT. This codes for CASSLHTGGTDTQYF.

The chain is built from TRBV5-4 and TRBJ2-5, with 7 positions matching TRBD1. The CDR3 is made up of 13 amino acids. Germline V gene lookup returns CDR1 SGHNT and CDR2 YYREEE (reference sequence). The J segment lost 3 bases and the V segment lost 3 bases, leaving 2 bases of the junction unmatched. CDR3 amino acids: CASSWDREETQYF. In DNA, the CDR3 is TGTGCCAGCAGCTGGGACAGAGAAGAGACCCAGTACTTC.

The V gene is TRBV19, the J gene TRBJ1-1; a weak D match, TRBD1 (5 bases). CDR1 and CDR2 from the germline V gene are LNHDA and SQIVND (reference sequence). This CDR3 is 15 amino acids long. The V gene lost 7 bases and the J gene lost 3 bases, with 18 bases spanning the gap. CDR3 residues: CASKPRGTQYTEAFF. CDR3 bases: TGTGCCAGTAAGCCTCGGGGCACACAATACACTGAAGCTTTCTTT.

V is TRBV28 and J is TRBJ2-7, with D possibly being TRBD1 or TRBD2 (5 bases each). CDR3 length equals 14 residues. The V end lost 3 bases, the J end lost 2 bases, and 11 bases lay between the germline ends. The germline V gene has CDR1 MDHEN and CDR2 SYDVKM. The CDR3 sequence is CASSFIGTAYEQYF. The CDR3, as DNA: TGTGCCAGCAGTTTTATCGGGACGGCCTACGAGCAGTACTTC.

The chain recombines TRBV7-6 with TRBJ2-1; D perhaps matches TRBD1 (5 bases). Trimming cost V 3 bases and J 6 bases, with 15 bases left between them. The CDR3 is made up of 15 amino acids. The germline CDR1 and CDR2 sequences are SGHVS and FNYEAQ. The DNA for the CDR3 is TGTGCCAGCAGCTTGGGTCAGGGATTGGGCAATGAGCAGTTCTTC. Its protein product is CASSLGQGLGNEQFF.